This TCR beta chain was obtained from a study of shared clonotypes between healthy human individuals. Findings and limits, study-wide: Donor clonotype sharing was expected to depend on sequencing depth. Genetic and exposure-history diversity was limited by the few donors. A few donors showed sharing of approximately 4.7% of naive CD4 clonotypes.

Produced via immunoSEQ multiplex PCR; TCRdb's table is partial and in-frame only. The sample yields under 2.5 million clones, about 90% seen once. In this sample, this clone turned up a few times. What it binds is unknown. The length of the CDR3 is 15 residues. V lost 2 bases and J 0 bases, leaving 11 bases between the germline ends. Germline values: CDR1 GTSNPN, CDR2 SVGIG (reference sequence). The sequencing input was naive CD4+ T cells from PBMCs. The subset was: CD45RA+ positively selected. This sequence originates from a man in his late teens or twenties in good health. Some clones in this sample may be carry-over from other donors' samples. V gene TRBV30 combines with J gene TRBJ1-5; D is perhaps TRBD1 (5 bases). The DNA for the CDR3 is TGTGCCTGGAGTTCCCGGGGGGGTAGCAATCAGCCCCAGCATTTT. Translating it yields CAWSSRGGSNQPQHF.